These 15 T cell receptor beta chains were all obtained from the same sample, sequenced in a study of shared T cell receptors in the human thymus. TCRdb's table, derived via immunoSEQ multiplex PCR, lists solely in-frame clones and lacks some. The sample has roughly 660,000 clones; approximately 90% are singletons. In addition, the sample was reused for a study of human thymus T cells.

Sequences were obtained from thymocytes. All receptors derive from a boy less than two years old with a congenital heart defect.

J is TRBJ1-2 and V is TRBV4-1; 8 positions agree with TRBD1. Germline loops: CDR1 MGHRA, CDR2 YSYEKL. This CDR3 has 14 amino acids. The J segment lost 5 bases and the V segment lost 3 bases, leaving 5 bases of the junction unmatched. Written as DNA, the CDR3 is TGCGCCAGCAGCCAGGCGACAGGGGATTATGGCTACACCTTC. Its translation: CASSQATGDYGYTF.

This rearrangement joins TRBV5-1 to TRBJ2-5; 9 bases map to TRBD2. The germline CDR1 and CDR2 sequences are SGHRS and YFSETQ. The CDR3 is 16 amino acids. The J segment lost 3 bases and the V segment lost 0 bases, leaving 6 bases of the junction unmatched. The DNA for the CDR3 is TGCGCCAGCAGCTTGGCAGGTAGCGGGGGCAAAGAGACCCAGTACTTC. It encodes CASSLAGSGGKETQYF.

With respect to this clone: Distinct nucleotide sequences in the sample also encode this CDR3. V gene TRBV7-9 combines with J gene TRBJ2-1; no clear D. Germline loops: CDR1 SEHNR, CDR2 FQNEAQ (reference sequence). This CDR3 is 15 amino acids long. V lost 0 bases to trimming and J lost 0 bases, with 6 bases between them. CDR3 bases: TGTGCCAGCAGCTTAGCGGGCAGCTCCTACAATGAGCAGTTCTTC. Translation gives CASSLAGSSYNEQFF.

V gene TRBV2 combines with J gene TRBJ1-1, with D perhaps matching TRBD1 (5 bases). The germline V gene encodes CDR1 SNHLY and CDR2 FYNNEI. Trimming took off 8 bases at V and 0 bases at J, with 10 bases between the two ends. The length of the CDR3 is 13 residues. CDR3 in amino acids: CASQGFLNTEAFF. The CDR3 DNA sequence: TGTGCCAGCCAGGGTTTTCTGAACACTGAAGCTTTCTTT.

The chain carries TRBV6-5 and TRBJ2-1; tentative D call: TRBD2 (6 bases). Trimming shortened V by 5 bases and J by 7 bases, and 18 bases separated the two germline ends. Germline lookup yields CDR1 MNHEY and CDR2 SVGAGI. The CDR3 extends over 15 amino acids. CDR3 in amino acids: CASSPGTGASNEQFF. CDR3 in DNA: TGTGCCAGCAGTCCCGGGACTGGAGCGTCTAATGAGCAGTTCTTC.

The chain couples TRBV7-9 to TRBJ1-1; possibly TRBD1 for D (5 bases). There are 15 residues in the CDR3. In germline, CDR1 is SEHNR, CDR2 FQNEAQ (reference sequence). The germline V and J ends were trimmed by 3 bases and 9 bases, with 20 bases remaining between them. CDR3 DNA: TGTGCCAGCAGCTTCCCGGGGGGGACCTCCCCAAAAGCTTTCTTT. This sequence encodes CASSFPGGTSPKAFF.

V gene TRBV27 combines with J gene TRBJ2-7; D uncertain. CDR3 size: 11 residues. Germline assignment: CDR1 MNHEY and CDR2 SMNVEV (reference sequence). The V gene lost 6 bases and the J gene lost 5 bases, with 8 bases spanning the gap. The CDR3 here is CASSSSDEQYF. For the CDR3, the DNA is TGTGCCAGCAGCTCTTCCGACGAGCAGTACTTC.

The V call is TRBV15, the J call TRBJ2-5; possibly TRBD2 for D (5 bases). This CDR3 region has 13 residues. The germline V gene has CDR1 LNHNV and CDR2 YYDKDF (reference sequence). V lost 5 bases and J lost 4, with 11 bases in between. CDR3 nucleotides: TGTGCCACCAGCGTGAGGGTTGGAGAGACCCAGTACTTC. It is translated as CATSVRVGETQYF.

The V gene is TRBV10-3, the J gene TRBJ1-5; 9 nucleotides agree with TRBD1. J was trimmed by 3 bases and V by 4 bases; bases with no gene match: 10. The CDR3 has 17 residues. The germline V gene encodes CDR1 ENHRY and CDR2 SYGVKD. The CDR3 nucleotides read TGTGCCATCAGTGCCTCTACCGGGACAGGGTTCAATCAGCCCCAGCATTTT. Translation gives CAISASTGTGFNQPQHF.

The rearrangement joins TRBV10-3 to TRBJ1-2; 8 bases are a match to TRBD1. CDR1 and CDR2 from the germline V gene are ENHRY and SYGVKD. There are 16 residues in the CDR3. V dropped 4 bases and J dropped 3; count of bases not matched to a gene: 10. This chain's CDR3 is CAISVPRQGLDYGYTF. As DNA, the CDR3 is TGTGCCATCAGTGTCCCGAGACAGGGGTTGGACTATGGCTACACCTTC.

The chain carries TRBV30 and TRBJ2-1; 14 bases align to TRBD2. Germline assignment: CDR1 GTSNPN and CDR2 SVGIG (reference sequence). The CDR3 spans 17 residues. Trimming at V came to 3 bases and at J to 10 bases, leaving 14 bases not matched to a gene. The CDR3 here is CAWRVRPTSGRAPEQFF. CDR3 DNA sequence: TGTGCCTGGAGAGTACGCCCGACTAGCGGGAGGGCCCCCGAGCAGTTCTTC. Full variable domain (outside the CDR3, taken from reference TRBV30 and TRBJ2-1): SQTIHQWPATLVQPVGSPLSLECTVEGTSNPNLYWYRQAAGRGLQLLFYSVGIGQISSEVPQNLSASRPQDRQFILSSKKLLLSDSGFYLCAWRVRPTSGRAPEQFFGPGTRLTVL.

This chain's CDR3 is CASSRRGRGRERPISYEQYF. CDR3 nucleotides: TGTGCCAGCAGTCGGCGGGGCAGGGGGCGGGAGCGCCCTATCTCCTACGAGCAGTACTTC. This chain links TRBV27 with TRBJ2-7, with D maybe TRBD1 (8 bases). Trimming stripped 5 bases from V and 0 bases from J, with 29 bases between. The CDR3 runs 20 residues. Per germline, CDR1 MNHEY and CDR2 SMNVEV (reference sequence).

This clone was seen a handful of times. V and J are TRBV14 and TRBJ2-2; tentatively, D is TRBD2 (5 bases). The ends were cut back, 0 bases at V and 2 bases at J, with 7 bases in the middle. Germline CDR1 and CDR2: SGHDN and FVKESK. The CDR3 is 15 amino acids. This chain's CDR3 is CASSQEGANTGELFF. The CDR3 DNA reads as TGTGCCAGCAGCCAAGAGGGAGCTAACACCGGGGAGCTGTTTTTT.

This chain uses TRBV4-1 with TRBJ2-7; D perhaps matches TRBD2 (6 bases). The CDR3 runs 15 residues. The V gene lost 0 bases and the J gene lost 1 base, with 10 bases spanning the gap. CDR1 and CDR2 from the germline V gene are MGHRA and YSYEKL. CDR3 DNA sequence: TGCGCCAGCAGCCAAGATGCGGAGGGTTCCTACGAGCAGTACTTC. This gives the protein CASSQDAEGSYEQYF.

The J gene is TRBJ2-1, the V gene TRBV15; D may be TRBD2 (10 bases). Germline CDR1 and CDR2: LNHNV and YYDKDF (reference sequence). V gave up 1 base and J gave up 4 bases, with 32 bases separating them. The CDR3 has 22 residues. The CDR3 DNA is TGTGCCACCAGCAGAGTTCACGGGACAGGGAAGGCTAGCGGGAGTCTGTACAATGAGCAGTTCTTC. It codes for CATSRVHGTGKASGSLYNEQFF.